A single sample gave rise to the 21 T cell receptor beta chains below, sequenced in a study of cytomegalovirus exposure and HLA in healthy donors. The primer mix had 60 Vbeta and 13 Jbeta primers. TCRdb's table, derived via immunoSEQ multiplex PCR, lists solely in-frame clones and lacks some. The data show more than 100,000 clones, with more than 70% seen just once and less than 1.1% held by the top ten. The sample consisted of PBMCs. These receptors were taken from a male donor in good health and CMV-seronegative.

The chain links TRBV4-1 to TRBJ1-5; D is unresolved. Per the germline V gene, CDR1 is MGHRA and CDR2 is YSYEKL. V was shortened by 1 base and J by 9 bases, with 19 bases between the two germline ends. CDR3 size: 16 residues. The CDR3 is CASSQATAVGRTPQHF. CDR3 nucleotides: TGCGCCAGCAGCCAAGCTACAGCGGTGGGAAGGACGCCCCAGCATTTT.

There are a few counts of this clone. The V and J genes are TRBV6-1 and TRBJ2-7, with TRBD1 as a possible D gene (5 bases). CDR3 size: 14 residues. CDR1 is MNHNS and CDR2 is SASEGT in the germline V gene. Trimming took 3 bases from V and 5 from J, leaving 14 bases between them. The CDR3: CASSELQGTNEQYF. Written as DNA, the CDR3 is TGTGCCAGCAGTGAGTTGCAGGGTACCAACGAGCAGTACTTC.

This clone has a handful of counts. The chain links TRBV19 to TRBJ2-2, with D possibly being TRBD2 (6 bases). The germline V gene has CDR1 LNHDA and CDR2 SQIVND (reference sequence). The CDR3 contains 16 residues. V lost 6 bases and J 4 bases, leaving 18 bases between the germline ends. The CDR3 DNA reads TGTGCCAGTAGCAAGGAGGGGACCATAGGCACCGGGGAGCTGTTTTTT. Translation: CASSKEGTIGTGELFF.

The gene calls are TRBV13 and TRBJ1-3, with TRBD1 as a possible D gene (6 bases). V shed 2 bases and J shed 0 bases, with 14 bases lying between them. The CDR3 is made up of 17 amino acids. Germline loops: CDR1 PRHDT, CDR2 FYEKMQ (reference sequence). Here the CDR3 DNA reads TGTGCCAGCAGCTTAAGAGGTGGACAGAGCTCTGGAAACACCATATATTTT. This translates into CASSLRGGQSSGNTIYF. The variable domain in full, completed from reference TRBV13 and TRBJ1-3, reads AAGVIQSPRHLIKEKRETATLKCYPIPRHDTVYWYQQGPGQDPQFLISFYEKMQSDKGSIPDRFSAQQFSDYHSELNMSSLELGDSALYFCASSLRGGQSSGNTIYFGEGSWLTVV.

The genes are TRBV6-5 and TRBJ2-5; perhaps TRBD1 as D (6 bases). Trimming cost V 0 bases and J 11 bases, with 10 bases left between them. This CDR3 spans 12 amino acids. CDR1 and CDR2 from the germline V gene are MNHEY and SVGAGI. In DNA form, the CDR3 reads TGTGCCAGCAGTTACTCGGGGGCTCAGCAGTACTTC. Translation gives CASSYSGAQQYF.

This chain links TRBV20-1 with TRBJ2-7, with a weak D call TRBD1 (5 bases). Germline-derived CDR1 and CDR2 are DFQATT and SNEGSKA (reference sequence). The length of the CDR3 is 11 residues. Trimming shortened V by 7 bases and J by 4 bases, and 11 bases separated the two germline ends. The CDR3 region has the DNA TGCAGTGGGGGCATTTCTTACGAGCAGTACTTC. It codes for CSGGISYEQYF.

V and J are TRBV27 and TRBJ1-1; D is undetermined. From germline, CDR1 is MNHEY and CDR2 SMNVEV (reference sequence). CDR3 size: 13 residues. Trimming left V 2 bases short and J 6 bases short, with 10 bases between. CDR3 in amino acids: CASSLGERAEAFF. The CDR3 DNA sequence: TGTGCCAGCAGTTTAGGGGAGAGAGCTGAAGCTTTCTTT.

The chain links TRBV5-1 to TRBJ2-1; tentative D call: TRBD2 (6 bases). V lost 3 bases and J 6 bases, leaving 19 bases between the germline ends. Per germline, CDR1 SGHRS and CDR2 YFSETQ. CDR3 length: 16 amino acids. The CDR3 nucleotides are TGCGCCAGCAGCTCGACGGCGGGACCCGTGGGCAATGAGCAGTTCTTC. It codes for CASSSTAGPVGNEQFF.

The chain couples TRBV9 to TRBJ2-1, with D possibly matching TRBD1 (6 bases). Germline CDR1 is SGDLS and CDR2 is YYNGEE. Deletions cut 4 bases from V and 7 bases from J, with 9 bases between. This CDR3 has 12 amino acids. For the CDR3, the DNA is TGTGCCAGCAGCTTAGGACAGAATGAGCAGTTCTTC. Translated, it gives CASSLGQNEQFF. Variable domain in full (rest from reference TRBV9 and TRBJ2-1): DSGVTQTPKHLITATGQRVTLRCSPRSGDLSVYWYQQSLDQGLQFLIQYYNGEERAKGNILERFSAQQFPDLHSELNLSSLELGDSALYFCASSLGQNEQFFGPGTRLTVL.

In its sample, this clone was seen once. The chain links TRBV7-2 to TRBJ1-2, with 8 bases aligning to TRBD1. V trimming: 3 bases; J trimming: 8 bases; junction bases outside the gene matches: 8. This CDR3 is built from 14 residues. CDR1 SGHTA and CDR2 FQGNSA come from the germline V gene. The CDR3 sequence: CASSLAQGAVGYTF. The CDR3 DNA sequence: TGTGCCAGCAGCTTGGCGCAGGGGGCGGTAGGCTACACCTTC.

The chain employs TRBV13 and TRBJ1-3; 8 nucleotides agree with TRBD1. There are 15 residues in the CDR3. V shed 5 bases and J 2 bases; nucleotides not matched to a gene: 5. CDR1 is PRHDT and CDR2 is FYEKMQ in the germline V gene (reference sequence). DNA for the CDR3: TGTGCCAGCAGCACAGCGGACAGGGCTGGAAACACCATATATTTT. Translated, it gives CASSTADRAGNTIYF.

This clone has just a few counts. This sequence joins TRBV5-6 and TRBJ1-2; TRBD1 matches at 7 bases. V shed 4 bases and J 4 bases; nucleotides not matched to a gene: 1. The CDR3 length is 12 residues. Germline V gives CDR1 SGHDT, CDR2 YYEEEE. The CDR3 region is CASSPGGYGYTF. The CDR3, as DNA: TGTGCCAGCAGCCCAGGGGGCTATGGCTACACCTTC. The full variable domain, in which reference TRBV5-6 and TRBJ1-2 provide the parts outside the CDR3, is DAGVTQSPTHLIKTRGQQVTLRCSPKSGHDTVSWYQQALGQGPQFIFQYYEEEERQRGNFPDRFSGHQFPNYSSELNVNALLLGDSALYLCASSPGGYGYTFGSGTRLTVV.

The chain recombines TRBV7-2 with TRBJ2-1; 9 bases are a match to TRBD1. J lost 3 bases, V lost 7 bases, and 7 bases had no gene match. CDR1 SGHTA and CDR2 FQGNSA come from the germline V gene. This CDR3 spans 15 amino acids. CDR3 coding DNA: TGTGCCAGCACCCGAGACAGGGGGGGCTACAATGAGCAGTTCTTC. It translates to CASTRDRGGYNEQFF.

This clone was picked up one time. The CDR3 reads CSAGLAGGQNTGELFF. Written as DNA, the CDR3 is TGCAGCGCGGGGCTAGCGGGGGGGCAGAACACCGGGGAGCTGTTTTTT. The chain is built from TRBV29-1 and TRBJ2-2; 12 bases align to TRBD2. J was trimmed by 1 base and V by 7 bases; bases with no gene match: 7. CDR3 size: 16 residues. In germline, CDR1 is SQVTM, CDR2 ANQGSEA.

The J gene is TRBJ2-2, the V gene TRBV7-6; maybe TRBD2 (6 bases). Germline CDR1 SGHVS, CDR2 FNYEAQ. V lost 4 bases to trimming and J lost 0 bases, with 15 bases between them. This CDR3 contains 17 residues. The CDR3 sequence is CASSSGEWRTNTGELFF. DNA of the CDR3: TGTGCCAGCAGCTCGGGAGAGTGGCGGACGAACACCGGGGAGCTGTTTTTT.

J is TRBJ2-7 and V is TRBV5-1; unclear D gene. Germline loops: CDR1 SGHRS, CDR2 YFSETQ. The CDR3 covers 14 residues. Trimming removed 0 bases from V and 0 bases from J, with 7 bases in between. The CDR3 region has the DNA TGCGCCAGCAGCTTGGCGTCGGTCTCCTACGAGCAGTACTTC. Translating it yields CASSLASVSYEQYF.

This clone appeared a single time. This chain connects TRBV7-2 to TRBJ2-2, with D possibly matching TRBD2 (5 bases). In germline, CDR1 is SGHTA, CDR2 FQGNSA. V was cut by 5 bases and J by 8 bases, with 9 bases left in between. This CDR3 spans 12 amino acids. The CDR3 region is CASSPWTGELFF. CDR3 nucleotides: TGTGCCAGCAGCCCATGGACTGGGGAGCTGTTTTTT.

The chain links TRBV7-2 to TRBJ2-3, with D possibly being TRBD2 (5 bases). Trimming pared 3 bases from V and 4 bases from J, leaving 8 bases between. The CDR3 has 13 amino acids. The V gene's germline CDR1 is SGHTA and CDR2 FQGNSA. The CDR3 nucleotides are TGTGCCAGCAGCTTTGAGGGATCAGATACGCAGTATTTT. This codes for CASSFEGSDTQYF.

This clone showed up just a few times. The chain links TRBV5-8 to TRBJ2-7, with TRBD1 as a possible D gene (5 bases). The CDR3 spans 13 residues. Germline CDR1 and CDR2: SGHTS and YDEGEE. Between the trimmed V and J ends, which lost 2 bases and 4 bases, there was a span of 10 bases. The CDR3 protein is CASSLGVKYEQYF. The CDR3 nucleotides read TGTGCCAGCAGCTTAGGGGTTAAGTACGAGCAGTACTTC.

The chain links TRBV7-2 to TRBJ2-2; D not resolved. CDR3 size: 14 residues. The germline V and J ends were trimmed by 0 bases and 6 bases, with 8 bases remaining between them. Germline CDR1 reads SGHTA; CDR2 reads FQGNSA. CDR3 sequence reads: CASSLAAGSGELFF. The CDR3 DNA is TGTGCCAGCAGCTTAGCAGCAGGCTCCGGGGAGCTGTTTTTT.

The chain joins TRBV5-4 to TRBJ2-1; 10 bases agree with TRBD1. Trimming removed 1 base from V and 7 bases from J; junction bases left unmatched: 5. Germline assignment: CDR1 SGHNT and CDR2 YYREEE (reference sequence). The length of the CDR3 is 15 residues. CDR3: CASSLRQGAWNEQFF. In nucleotides, the CDR3 is TGTGCCAGCAGCTTGAGACAGGGGGCTTGGAATGAGCAGTTCTTC.